This T cell receptor (beta chain) comes out of a study of shared clonotypes between healthy human individuals. Study-wide results and caveats: Researchers found naive subsets generally carried larger estimated richness than memory subsets.

Recent vaccinations or acute infections were absent in the healthy HIV-negative adult donors. This clone was counted ten times or more. Its antigen is not known. The germline V and J ends were trimmed by 2 bases and 1 base, with 11 bases remaining between them. This CDR3 contains 15 residues. Germline V lookup: CDR1 LGHNA, CDR2 YNFKEQ. Several immunoSEQ plates received, in even portions, the genomic DNA of each subset. The method was immunoSEQ multiplex PCR; TCRdb's version includes in-frame clones alone and lacks a portion of them. Here the sample spans 900,000 to 1,200,000 clones, around 78% being singletons.

Sequencing input: memory CD4+ T cells from PBMCs. Indicated subset: CD45RA-negative fraction. The clonotype originates from a man younger than 35 in good health. Some clones in this sample may be carry-over from other donors' samples. This chain joins TRBV4-2 and TRBJ1-1; tentatively, D is TRBD1 (5 bases). The CDR3 reads CASSQSPGKNTEAFF. In nucleotides, the CDR3 is TGTGCCAGCAGCCAAAGCCCAGGGAAGAACACTGAAGCTTTCTTT.